Listed here is a single T cell receptor beta chain. This record comes from a study of T cell changes during pregnancy in multiple sclerosis. The method was immunoSEQ multiplex PCR; TCRdb's version includes in-frame clones alone and lacks a portion of them. The sample includes tens of thousands of clones, 85% to 95% of them seen just once. Trimming took 4 bases from V and 3 from J, leaving 9 bases between them. Looked up from germline, CDR1 is SGHRS and CDR2 is YFSETQ. The length of the CDR3 is 13 residues. The TCR comes from a female donor in good health, enrolled as a control in a pregnancy study. The sample in question was peripheral blood, obtained in the third trimester of pregnancy. The chain carries TRBV5-1 and TRBJ2-3; no reliable D call. The CDR3 bases are TGCGCCAGCAGCCCCACTTTGACAGATACGCAGTATTTT. Its translation: CASSPTLTDTQYF.